Shown below are 8 T cell receptor beta chains from a single sample sequenced in a study of cytomegalovirus exposure and HLA in healthy donors. Repertoires were generated with immunoSEQ multiplex PCR, while TCRdb's copy carries only in-frame clones and drops some. The sample holds about 120,000 clones, roughly 95% seen once. Sequenced input: PBMCs. These receptors all come from a man younger than 35 in good health and CMV-seronegative.

The V gene is TRBV19, the J gene TRBJ2-1; 9 nucleotides align to TRBD2. The ends lost 3 bases at V and 7 bases at J; junction bases unmatched: 7. Germline CDR1 is LNHDA and CDR2 is SQIVND (reference sequence). The CDR3 spans 15 residues. The CDR3 protein is CASSILSGSANEQFF. CDR3 DNA: TGTGCCAGTAGTATCCTTAGCGGGAGTGCAAATGAGCAGTTCTTC. Based on the CDR3 plus reference TRBV19 and TRBJ2-1, the full variable domain is DGGITQSPKYLFRKEGQNVTLSCEQNLNHDAMYWYRQDPGQGLRLIYYSQIVNDFQKGDIAEGYSVSREKKESFPLTVTSAQKNPTAFYLCASSILSGSANEQFFGPGTRLTVL.

The chain recombines TRBV30 with TRBJ1-4; 8 bases are shared with TRBD1. The CDR3 has 13 residues. V was pared by 3 bases and J by 11 bases, with 8 bases of the junction left unmatched. Germline V gene sequence: CDR1 GTSNPN, CDR2 SVGIG (reference sequence). The CDR3 is CAWSEDRAAKLFF. CDR3 in DNA: TGTGCCTGGAGCGAGGACAGGGCGGCCAAACTGTTTTTT. Filled out from reference TRBV30 and TRBJ1-4, the complete variable domain reads SQTIHQWPATLVQPVGSPLSLECTVEGTSNPNLYWYRQAAGRGLQLLFYSVGIGQISSEVPQNLSASRPQDRQFILSSKKLLLSDSGFYLCAWSEDRAAKLFFGSGTQLSVL.

Here the CDR3 reads CASSQLMGLPTLNEQFF. In DNA, the CDR3 is TGCGCCAGCAGCCAATTAATGGGACTACCCACACTAAATGAGCAGTTCTTC. The gene calls are TRBV4-1 and TRBJ2-1; 7 nucleotides match TRBD2. Germline V CDR1 and CDR2: MGHRA, YSYEKL. The CDR3 length is 17 residues. The V gene end was trimmed by 2 bases and the J gene end by 7 bases; junction bases not matched to a gene: 14.

The chain is built from TRBV2 and TRBJ2-2; TRBD1 agrees at 10 bases. From germline, CDR1 is SNHLY and CDR2 FYNNEI. Trimming removed 6 bases from V and 4 bases from J; junction bases left unmatched: 5. The CDR3 contains 15 residues. The CDR3 DNA reads TGTGCCAGCAGCTCCCGGACAGGGGGCACCGGGGAGCTGTTTTTT. This translates into CASSSRTGGTGELFF.

This rearrangement joins TRBV7-6 to TRBJ1-2; 9 bases line up with TRBD1. This CDR3 is built from 17 residues. V shed 1 base, J shed 8 bases, and the junction held 14 bases outside the gene matches. Looked up from germline, CDR1 is SGHVS and CDR2 is FNYEAQ. The CDR3 region has the DNA TGTGCCAGCAGCTTAGGGGTTGATTCCGGGACAGGGTTAGGCTACACCTTC. Protein product: CASSLGVDSGTGLGYTF.

This clone was counted a single time. V and J are TRBV2 and TRBJ1-5, with TRBD1 identical over 8 bases. CDR1 is SNHLY, CDR2 FYNNEI, per germline. There are 14 residues in the CDR3. Trimming removed 6 bases from V and 4 bases from J; junction bases left unmatched: 5. The CDR3 nucleotides read TGTGCCAGCAGCCGGACAGGGAGAAATCAGCCCCAGCATTTT. Protein sequence: CASSRTGRNQPQHF.

The genes are TRBV4-3 and TRBJ1-2; D is possibly TRBD1 (6 bases). The CDR3 loop spans 16 amino acids. CDR1 and CDR2 from the germline V gene are LGHNA and YSLEER. V lost 0 bases and J lost 4, with 15 bases in between. CDR3 protein: CASSQEGGGARYGYTF. The DNA of the CDR3 is TGCGCCAGCAGCCAAGAGGGTGGGGGGGCCCGCTATGGCTACACCTTC.

J is TRBJ2-2 and V is TRBV5-4, with a possible D match to TRBD2 (7 bases). Trimming removed 4 bases from V and 4 bases from J, with 14 bases in between. This CDR3 is built from 15 residues. Germline CDR1 is SGHNT and CDR2 is YYREEE (reference sequence). CDR3 sequence reads: CASSLGGGRTGELFF. The CDR3 DNA sequence: TGTGCCAGCAGCCTAGGGGGGGGCCGCACCGGGGAGCTGTTTTTT.